The 20 T cell receptor beta chains presented below share a single source sample, sequenced in a study of CD8 T cells in ankylosing spondylitis. Study-level results: A TCR beta motif of fewer than 10 highly homologous variants seemed to mark ankylosing spondylitis blood.

No antigen is known for these receptors. One entry per CDR3 protein results from TCRdb running MiXCR on the 5' RACE reads. The sample holds 700,000 to 1,000,000 distinct CDR3 sequences, 12% seen once. Sequencing used blood, either unsorted or a sorted T cell fraction (not recorded which). The receptors were sampled from a male donor with ankylosing spondylitis.

This clonotype was counted many times. The chain links TRBV4-3 to TRBJ2-1; D tentatively reads TRBD1 or TRBD2 (6 bases each). Deletions cut 3 bases from V and 13 bases from J, with 13 bases between. Germline loops: CDR1 LGHNA, CDR2 YSLEER. The CDR3 has 12 residues. CDR3 loop: CASSHPQGGQFF. CDR3 in DNA: TGCGCCAGCAGCCACCCACAGGGAGGACAGTTCTTC.

This sequence joins TRBV7-2 and TRBJ2-1; D might be TRBD1 (6 bases). This CDR3 comprises 14 residues. With 2 bases removed from V and 5 bases from J, the gap between germline ends came to 10 bases. CDR1 is SGHTA, CDR2 FQGNSA, per germline. CDR3 sequence (DNA): TGTGCCAGCAGCTTACTGGGGGCACACAATGAGCAGTTCTTC. This translates into CASSLLGAHNEQFF.

This clonotype appeared many times. The V and J genes are TRBV20-1 and TRBJ1-3, with a weak D call TRBD1 (6 bases). In germline, CDR1 is DFQATT, CDR2 SNEGSKA (reference sequence). V was trimmed by 6 bases and J by 0 bases, leaving 12 bases between them. CDR3 length: 14 amino acids. The CDR3 sequence is CSARGGPSGNTIYF. The CDR3, as DNA: TGCAGTGCCAGGGGCGGGCCCTCTGGAAACACCATATATTTT.

This clonotype has ten or more counts. J is TRBJ2-7 and V is TRBV20-1; 11 bases are shared with TRBD2. The ends lost 5 bases at V and 2 bases at J; junction bases unmatched: 8. Germline V gene lookup returns CDR1 DFQATT and CDR2 SNEGSKA (reference sequence). The CDR3 has 15 residues. The DNA of the CDR3 is TGCAGTGCTTCCGGGACTAGCGGATCCACCTACGAGCAGTACTTC. The encoded protein is CSASGTSGSTYEQYF.

This clonotype was observed a few times. The CDR3 DNA reads TGCAGCGTTGAAGATGTCGCGTTAAGGGACACTGAAGCTTTCTTT. Its translation is CSVEDVALRDTEAFF. This rearrangement joins TRBV29-1 to TRBJ1-1; D uncertain. This CDR3 comprises 15 residues. V gave up 0 bases and J gave up 3 bases, with 14 bases separating them. Looked up from germline, CDR1 is SQVTM and CDR2 is ANQGSEA. The variable domain in full, completed from reference TRBV29-1 and TRBJ1-1, reads SAVISQKPSRDICQRGTSLTIQCQVDSQVTMMFWYRQQPGQSLTLIATANQGSEATYESGFVIDKFPISRPNLTFSTLTVSNMSPEDSSIYLCSVEDVALRDTEAFFGQGTRLTVV.

There are many counts of this clonotype. V is TRBV20-1 and J is TRBJ2-2; 9 bases align to TRBD1. The CDR3 is made up of 14 amino acids. J lost 5 bases, V lost 3 bases, and 4 bases had no gene match. Germline V gene data show CDR1 as DFQATT and CDR2 as SNEGSKA (reference sequence). Here the CDR3 DNA reads TGCAGTGCTAGGGGGACAGGGAGGACCGGGGAGCTGTTTTTT. This gives the protein CSARGTGRTGELFF.

The chain employs TRBV18 and TRBJ2-1; TRBD2 aligns across 14 bases. J was trimmed by 9 bases and V by 4 bases; bases with no gene match: 8. Looked up from germline, CDR1 is KGHSH and CDR2 is LQKENI. This CDR3 contains 16 residues. CDR3 nucleotides: TGTGCCAGCTCACGGGCCGGGACTAGCGGGAGTGGTGAGCAGTTCTTC. It specifies CASSRAGTSGSGEQFF.

The rearrangement joins TRBV27 to TRBJ2-3, with D hard to call. Germline V lookup: CDR1 MNHEY, CDR2 SMNVEV (reference sequence). This CDR3 spans 16 amino acids. V lost 4 bases to trimming and J lost 1 base, with 15 bases between them. CDR3 amino acids: CASSSSLRSRTDTQYF. The CDR3 coding sequence is TGTGCCAGCAGTTCCTCCTTGCGCTCCCGCACAGATACGCAGTATTTT.

This clonotype has only a few counts. The V call is TRBV27, the J call TRBJ2-1; a weak D match, TRBD2 (5 bases). Trimming removed 5 bases at V and 9 bases at J, with 14 bases between. Germline CDR1 and CDR2: MNHEY and SMNVEV (reference sequence). The CDR3 spans 13 residues. The CDR3 DNA reads TGTGCCAGCAGTCCGCTCTCGAGGGCTGAGCAGTTCTTC. This translates into CASSPLSRAEQFF.

V usage is TRBV20-1 and J usage is TRBJ1-5; D perhaps matches TRBD1 (5 bases). In germline, CDR1 is DFQATT, CDR2 SNEGSKA (reference sequence). The V end lost 3 bases, the J end lost 7 bases, and 19 bases lay between the germline ends. The CDR3 has 15 amino acids. CDR3 sequence: CSASDPRGRGQPQHF. In DNA form, the CDR3 reads TGCAGTGCTAGTGACCCGAGGGGTAGGGGACAGCCCCAGCATTTT.

CDR3 loop: CASSLFSRGTEAFF. CDR3 in DNA: TGCGCCAGCAGCTTGTTCTCCAGGGGCACTGAAGCTTTCTTT. The rearrangement uses TRBV5-1 and TRBJ1-1, with D perhaps TRBD1 (6 bases). V lost 1 base and J lost 4, with 11 bases in between. The CDR3 totals 14 residues. Germline V gene sequence: CDR1 SGHRS, CDR2 YFSETQ.

The genes are TRBV3-1 and TRBJ2-7, with TRBD2 identical over 11 bases. Looked up from germline, CDR1 is LGHDT and CDR2 is YNNKEL (reference sequence). With 4 bases clipped from V and 6 bases from J, the junction kept 8 bases outside the gene matches. There are 15 residues in the CDR3. This CDR3 reads CASSRGLAGPSEQYF. CDR3 DNA: TGTGCCAGCAGCCGAGGACTAGCGGGTCCCTCCGAGCAGTACTTC.

Ten or more counts support this clonotype. The rearrangement links TRBV4-3 to TRBJ2-2, with TRBD1 matching 9 bases. Germline V gives CDR1 LGHNA, CDR2 YSLEER. The trim removed 3 bases at V and 5 bases at J, leaving 4 bases unmatched. The CDR3 loop spans 15 amino acids. The CDR3 loop reads CASSHLTGGTGELFF. CDR3 sequence (DNA): TGCGCCAGCAGCCACCTGACAGGGGGTACCGGGGAGCTGTTTTTT.

The V and J genes are TRBV11-2 and TRBJ2-1; 11 positions agree with TRBD2. This CDR3 contains 13 residues. The trim removed 4 bases at V and 13 bases at J, leaving 6 bases unmatched. The V gene's germline CDR1 is SGHAT and CDR2 FQNNGV. The CDR3 DNA reads as TGTGCCAGCAGCTCTGTAGCGGGAGGGATCCAGTTCTTC. Protein sequence: CASSSVAGGIQFF.

This clonotype was seen ten or more times. The chain couples TRBV20-1 to TRBJ2-4; D is unresolved. V was pared by 7 bases and J by 4 bases, with 17 bases between. This CDR3 spans 14 amino acids. Germline V gene sequence: CDR1 DFQATT, CDR2 SNEGSKA (reference sequence). The CDR3 region is CSVTRAHAKNIQYF. DNA of the CDR3: TGCAGTGTCACCCGGGCCCACGCTAAAAACATTCAGTACTTC.

This sequence joins TRBV6-5 and TRBJ1-1, with no clear D. CDR1 MNHEY and CDR2 SVGAGI come from the germline V gene. The V end was cut by 0 bases, the J end by 4 bases, with 12 bases between. The CDR3 length is 15 residues. This chain's CDR3 is CASSYSRSFVTEAFF. The CDR3 bases are TGTGCCAGCAGTTACTCGCGGTCTTTCGTCACTGAAGCTTTCTTT.

This clonotype was counted ten times or more. The chain links TRBV4-2 to TRBJ2-1, with TRBD2 identical over 9 bases. The CDR3 loop spans 18 amino acids. CDR1 and CDR2 from the germline V gene are LGHNA and YNFKEQ. J lost 3 bases, V lost 1 base, and 10 bases had no gene match. The CDR3 DNA follows: TGTGCCAGCAGCCAAGCTCCTAGTGGGACTAGCTTCTACAATGAGCAGTTCTTC. This translates into CASSQAPSGTSFYNEQFF.

There are many counts of this clonotype. V and J are TRBV6-1 and TRBJ2-7; D possibly corresponds to TRBD2 (6 bases). CDR3 size: 13 residues. Germline CDR1 reads MNHNS; CDR2 reads SASEGT. Trimming stripped 6 bases from V and 2 bases from J, with 11 bases between. This CDR3 is CASSRGSAYEQYF. The CDR3 bases are TGTGCCAGCAGCCGGGGGTCAGCCTACGAGCAGTACTTC.

This clonotype was detected many times. The chain recombines TRBV20-1 with TRBJ2-3; 11 bases match TRBD2. The CDR3 covers 12 residues. From germline, CDR1 is DFQATT and CDR2 SNEGSKA (reference sequence). The CDR3 is CRLAGAYDTQYF. The CDR3 DNA reads TGCAGACTAGCGGGAGCTTACGATACGCAGTATTTT.

The chain uses TRBV20-1 and TRBJ2-5; D is possibly TRBD2 (5 bases). Germline V gene data show CDR1 as DFQATT and CDR2 as SNEGSKA (reference sequence). The length of the CDR3 is 13 residues. V lost 6 bases and J 3 bases, leaving 14 bases between the germline ends. The CDR3 here is CSAQRGPEETQYF. The CDR3 coding sequence is TGCAGTGCCCAGAGAGGGCCCGAAGAGACCCAGTACTTC.